What follows are 9 T cell receptor beta chains derived from one specimen sequenced in a study of shared clonotypes between healthy human individuals. Data came from immunoSEQ multiplex PCR; TCRdb stores just in-frame clones and leaves some out. There are roughly 2.2 million clones in the sample; 80% to 95% occur only once, and 0.35% to 0.45% lies in the top ten. The material sequenced was naive CD4+ T cells from PBMCs. Subset noted: CD45RA+ positively selected. These receptors came from a man aged 18-30 years in good health. Some clones in this sample may be carry-over from other donors' samples.

This chain links TRBV14 with TRBJ2-1, with a tentative D call TRBD2 (6 bases). Trimming shortened V by 6 bases and J by 7 bases, and 13 bases separated the two germline ends. CDR3 length equals 13 residues. Germline V gives CDR1 SGHDN, CDR2 FVKESK. The CDR3 DNA follows: TGTGCCAGCAGTCTCCGGGGGTTGAATGAGCAGTTCTTC. Translated: CASSLRGLNEQFF.

This clone is a singleton in its sample. The CDR3 is CASSQERENYEQYF. DNA of the CDR3: TGCGCCAGCAGCCAAGAGCGGGAGAACTACGAGCAGTACTTC. The V and J genes are TRBV4-3 and TRBJ2-7; the match to TRBD2 covers 7 bases. The ends lost 0 bases at V and 3 bases at J; junction bases unmatched: 2. The germline V gene encodes CDR1 LGHNA and CDR2 YSLEER. The length of the CDR3 is 14 residues.

In the case of this clone: This sample also contains other DNA sequences that code for the same CDR3. The chain employs TRBV5-1 and TRBJ2-5; D is ambiguous. The CDR3 is 13 residues long. Between the trimmed V and J ends, which lost 2 bases and 4 bases, there was a span of 9 bases. In germline, CDR1 is SGHRS, CDR2 YFSETQ. The CDR3 sequence is CASSLAGLETQYF. The CDR3 DNA reads TGCGCCAGCAGCTTAGCAGGTTTAGAGACCCAGTACTTC.

This clone was seen once. This sequence joins TRBV28 and TRBJ2-1, with 7 positions matching TRBD2. The CDR3 loop spans 16 amino acids. The V gene's germline CDR1 is MDHEN and CDR2 SYDVKM. V dropped 5 bases and J dropped 7; count of bases not matched to a gene: 14. The CDR3 sequence is CASSLPGLKRINEQFF. The CDR3 nucleotides read TGTGCCAGCAGTCTCCCGGGACTAAAGAGGATAAATGAGCAGTTCTTC.

This clone showed up just once. CDR3 nucleotide sequence: TGTGCCAGCAGAACCGCGTCCGGGACTAGCGGGAGTGGAAGCACAGATACGCAGTATTTT. Its protein product is CASRTASGTSGSGSTDTQYF. The chain uses TRBV2 and TRBJ2-3, with 14 positions matching TRBD2. Germline trimming cut 6 bases from V and 0 bases from J; bases unmatched to any gene: 14. Germline loops: CDR1 SNHLY, CDR2 FYNNEI. The CDR3 extends over 20 amino acids.

J is TRBJ1-2 and V is TRBV5-6; 10 bases map to TRBD1. V lost 3 bases to trimming and J lost 7 bases; unmatched junction nucleotides: 6. CDR1 is SGHDT, CDR2 YYEEEE, per germline. The CDR3 is 14 amino acids. CDR3 in DNA: TGTGCCAGCAGCTCGACAAGGACAGGGGGTGGCTACACCTTC. Protein: CASSSTRTGGGYTF. Filled out from reference TRBV5-6 and TRBJ1-2, the complete variable domain reads DAGVTQSPTHLIKTRGQQVTLRCSPKSGHDTVSWYQQALGQGPQFIFQYYEEEERQRGNFPDRFSGHQFPNYSSELNVNALLLGDSALYLCASSSTRTGGGYTFGSGTRLTVV.

V is TRBV7-9 and J is TRBJ1-2, with 10 bases fitting TRBD1. The V gene's germline CDR1 is SEHNR and CDR2 FQNEAQ (reference sequence). V lost 6 bases, J lost 0 bases, and 10 bases stayed unmatched. This CDR3 region has 17 residues. CDR3 in amino acids: CASSSDRGLASNYGYTF. The CDR3 nucleotides read TGTGCCAGCAGTAGCGACAGGGGGCTCGCGTCTAACTATGGCTACACCTTC.

The chain uses TRBV28 and TRBJ2-7, with TRBD1 matching over 10 bases. The germline CDR1 and CDR2 sequences are MDHEN and SYDVKM. There are 15 residues in the CDR3. Trimming at V came to 4 bases and at J to 6 bases, leaving 9 bases not matched to a gene. In DNA form, the CDR3 reads TGTGCCAGCAGTTCTTCCGGGACAGGGGTCGGCGAGCAGTACTTC. Protein sequence: CASSSSGTGVGEQYF.

The chain joins TRBV28 to TRBJ1-5; D is undetermined. V was shortened by 5 bases and J by 3 bases, with 14 bases between the two germline ends. The CDR3 is made up of 15 amino acids. CDR1 is MDHEN, CDR2 SYDVKM, per germline. The CDR3 DNA reads TGTGCCAGCAGTAGAACAGTAGCAGCCAATCAGCCCCAGCATTTT. This sequence encodes CASSRTVAANQPQHF.